These 21 T cell receptor beta chains share one sample of origin, sequenced in a study of metastatic and nonmetastatic thyroid tumors. TCRdb reprocessed the PCR reads using MiXCR. The sample consists of 15,000 to 20,000 clones, about a quarter of them appearing once. Thyroid surgery was preceded by no treatment in any patient. The material sequenced was tumor tissue. All receptors come from a female donor with papillary thyroid cancer or a benign thyroid nodule (not recorded which). Some clones in this sample may be carry-over from other donors' samples.

The chain is built from TRBV6-6 and TRBJ1-6; perhaps TRBD1 as D (5 bases). Trimming took 2 bases from V and 6 from J, leaving 5 bases between them. CDR3 length: 13 amino acids. Per the germline V gene, CDR1 is MNHNY and CDR2 is SVGAGI (reference sequence). CDR3 residues: CASSYRGNSPLHF. The CDR3 nucleotides are TGTGCCAGCAGTTACAGGGGTAATTCACCCCTCCACTTT.

CDR3 nucleotide sequence: TGTGCCAGCTCTACGGGGACTAGTCGATATGAGCAGTACTTC. It is translated as CASSTGTSRYEQYF. The chain joins TRBV18 to TRBJ2-7; 8 bases line up with TRBD2. Germline-derived CDR1 and CDR2 are KGHSH and LQKENI. J gave up 7 bases and V 6 bases, and 11 bases lay outside the gene matches. CDR3 length: 14 amino acids.

This clone ranks as medium-sized (0.01 to 0.1%). V usage is TRBV6-1 and J usage is TRBJ1-1, with a possible D match to TRBD1 (5 bases). Per germline, CDR1 MNHNS and CDR2 SASEGT. The CDR3 runs 13 residues. V lost 2 bases, J lost 5 bases, and 9 bases lay in between. This CDR3 reads CASSERGRTEAFF. The CDR3 DNA sequence: TGTGCCAGCAGTGAAAGGGGTCGGACTGAAGCTTTCTTT.

This clone was seen ten or more times. The rearrangement joins TRBV18 to TRBJ1-1; maybe TRBD1 (6 bases). The germline V gene has CDR1 KGHSH and CDR2 LQKENI. This CDR3 has 14 residues. Deletions cut 2 bases from V and 5 bases from J, with 12 bases between. Here the CDR3 reads CASSPDQGTTEAFF. CDR3 nucleotides: TGTGCCAGCTCACCAGATCAGGGGACAACTGAAGCTTTCTTT.

This clone occurred many times. This chain connects TRBV20-1 to TRBJ2-1; 15 nucleotides align to TRBD2. V shed 5 bases, J shed 7 bases, and the junction held 9 bases outside the gene matches. The germline V gene encodes CDR1 DFQATT and CDR2 SNEGSKA (reference sequence). The CDR3 spans 16 residues. The CDR3 coding sequence is TGCAGTGCTCGTCAACGGACTAGCGGGAGGGAAAATGAGCAGTTCTTC. Translated, it gives CSARQRTSGRENEQFF.

V is TRBV7-2 and J is TRBJ1-1, with D unresolved. Germline V lookup: CDR1 SGHTA, CDR2 FQGNSA. This CDR3 contains 13 residues. The germline V and J ends were trimmed by 5 bases and 9 bases, with 16 bases remaining between them. The CDR3 DNA reads as TGTGCCAGCAGCCTCGAGAGGGAAAGCCAAGCTTTCTTT. The encoded protein is CASSLERESQAFF.

This clone was counted ten times or more. The chain combines TRBV28 with TRBJ2-5; possible D gene TRBD1, 6 bases. V lost 5 bases and J 1 base, leaving 14 bases between the germline ends. Germline V lookup: CDR1 MDHEN, CDR2 SYDVKM. This CDR3 spans 15 amino acids. Here the CDR3 reads CASSNRGYAQETQYF. Written as DNA, the CDR3 is TGTGCCAGCAGTAATAGGGGGTATGCCCAAGAGACCCAGTACTTC.

By share of the sample, this clone is medium-sized (0.01 to 0.1%). The genes are TRBV7-9 and TRBJ2-1; 13 bases fit TRBD2. With V trimmed by 6 bases and J by 7 bases, 6 bases remained unmatched. This CDR3 is built from 15 residues. Looked up from germline, CDR1 is SEHNR and CDR2 is FQNEAQ (reference sequence). The CDR3 DNA sequence: TGTGCCAGCAGACTAGCGGGAGGGCCAAGGAATGAGCAGTTCTTC. Translating it yields CASRLAGGPRNEQFF.

This clone counts as medium-sized. The CDR3 spells CASTPLSRRGNSPLHF. For the CDR3, the DNA is TGTGCCAGCACACCTCTCTCCCGACGGGGTAATTCACCCCTCCACTTT. The rearrangement links TRBV28 to TRBJ1-6; D gene ambiguous. The CDR3 is made up of 16 amino acids. Deletions cut 7 bases from V and 6 bases from J, with 19 bases between. Germline CDR1 reads MDHEN; CDR2 reads SYDVKM.

This clone appeared many times. This chain connects TRBV28 to TRBJ2-1; 7 bases fit TRBD2. After removal of 11 bases from V and 3 bases from J, the junction contained 4 bases not matched to a gene. Germline V gene data show CDR1 as MDHEN and CDR2 as SYDVKM. The CDR3 has 12 residues. The CDR3 protein is CAGGSFYNEQFF. CDR3 nucleotide sequence: TGTGCCGGCGGGAGCTTCTACAATGAGCAGTTCTTC.

V is TRBV12-3 or TRBV12-4 and J is TRBJ2-7; D remains unclear. V lost 6 bases and J 3 bases, leaving 6 bases between the germline ends. This CDR3 has 11 amino acids. This chain's CDR3 is CASSRDYEQYF. The CDR3 DNA is TGTGCCAGCAGCCGTGACTACGAGCAGTACTTC.

This clone is judged medium-sized. The chain combines TRBV28 with TRBJ2-2, with D maybe TRBD1 (5 bases). The germline V gene has CDR1 MDHEN and CDR2 SYDVKM. The CDR3 spans 14 residues. Trimming cost V 8 bases and J 5 bases, with 15 bases left between them. As DNA, the CDR3 is TGTGCCAGCCGAATGGACATGTGGACCGGGGAGCTGTTTTTT. Encoded protein: CASRMDMWTGELFF.

This clone is judged medium-sized. The rearrangement uses TRBV6-1 and TRBJ1-2; D is unclear. There are 14 residues in the CDR3. V lost 4 bases and J 4 bases, leaving 13 bases between the germline ends. CDR1 MNHNS and CDR2 SASEGT come from the germline V gene. CDR3 amino acids: CASSGDFGFYGYTF. The CDR3 coding sequence is TGTGCCAGCAGTGGCGATTTCGGATTCTATGGCTACACCTTC.

This clone came up many times. The chain employs TRBV4-2 and TRBJ1-1; tentatively, D is TRBD1 (6 bases). Between the trimmed V and J ends, which lost 0 bases and 8 bases, there was a span of 10 bases. The CDR3 totals 13 residues. Germline V gives CDR1 LGHNA, CDR2 YNFKEQ. This CDR3 is CASSQELGGEAFF. The CDR3 DNA reads TGTGCCAGCAGCCAAGAACTAGGGGGAGAAGCTTTCTTT.

As regards this clone: A read error may be the cause here, since a much bigger clone is one base away. This same CDR3 is encoded by further DNA sequences in the sample. The V call is TRBV7-3, the J call TRBJ2-1, with D tentatively TRBD2 (5 bases). Germline assignment: CDR1 SGHTA and CDR2 FQGTGA. The CDR3 sequence is 15 residues long. V dropped 1 base and J dropped 7 bases, with 14 bases sitting between them. The CDR3 spells CASSLRSGRLNEQFF. CDR3 nucleotides: TGTGCCAGCAGCTTAAGGAGCGGTAGGCTAAATGAGCAGTTCTTC.

The CDR3 here is CASSVVTGNTEAFF. DNA of the CDR3: TGTGCCAGCAGCGTCGTGACAGGGAACACTGAAGCTTTCTTT. The chain couples TRBV9 to TRBJ1-1; D might be TRBD1 (6 bases). This CDR3 contains 14 residues. Germline CDR1 and CDR2: SGDLS and YYNGEE. Trimming cost V 2 bases and J 1 base, with 9 bases left between them.

In its sample, this clone was seen a few times. A junction boundary mismatches the germline segment, possibly from a read error. The chain couples TRBV2 to TRBJ1-2; 8 positions agree with TRBD1. Germline V gene lookup returns CDR1 SNHLY and CDR2 FYNNEI. This CDR3 region has 13 residues. The CDR3 is CASARDRYHGYAF. The DNA for the CDR3 is TGTGCCAGCGCGCGGGACAGGTATCATGGCTACGCCTTC.

The J gene is TRBJ1-2, the V gene TRBV30; no reliable D call. Deletions cut 0 bases from V and 6 bases from J, with 5 bases between. This CDR3 contains 11 residues. Germline lookup yields CDR1 GTSNPN and CDR2 SVGIG (reference sequence). CDR3 coding DNA: TGTGCCTGGAGTGTTAGGCATGGCTACACCTTC. The encoded protein is CAWSVRHGYTF.

The chain couples TRBV3-1 to TRBJ2-1; D is ambiguous. The V and J ends lost 0 bases and 4 bases respectively, with 4 bases between them. This CDR3 is 13 amino acids long. The germline CDR1 and CDR2 sequences are LGHDT and YNNKEL (reference sequence). The CDR3 nucleotides read TGTGCCAGCAGCCAAGAGTCTTACAATGAGCAGTTCTTC. Amino acid sequence: CASSQESYNEQFF.

This clone was counted many times. The chain has TRBV4-1 and TRBJ1-1, with unresolved D. V dropped 0 bases and J dropped 7 bases, with 12 bases sitting between them. Germline V lookup: CDR1 MGHRA, CDR2 YSYEKL. The CDR3 runs 14 residues. CDR3 nucleotides: TGCGCCAGCAGCCAAGATATACTAACATATGAAGCTTTCTTT. Protein sequence: CASSQDILTYEAFF.

The V gene is TRBV4-2, the J gene TRBJ2-1; 9 nucleotides align to TRBD2. The CDR3 totals 17 residues. Germline CDR1 is LGHNA and CDR2 is YNFKEQ. V was pared by 1 base and J by 5 bases, with 9 bases of the junction left unmatched. The CDR3 is CASSQGEGLAYDNEQFF. The CDR3 bases are TGTGCCAGCAGCCAAGGCGAAGGACTAGCGTATGACAATGAGCAGTTCTTC.